A single sample is the source of the 7 T cell receptor beta chains below, sequenced in a study of shared clonotypes between healthy human individuals. The repertoire was sequenced with immunoSEQ multiplex PCR; TCRdb's copy has only in-frame clones and lacks some. The sample carries over a million clones, around 98% recorded once. Sequencing was done on a sample of naive CD4+ T cells sorted from blood. As for subset: CD45RA+ positively selected. Every receptor here comes from a man between 25 and 39 years old in good health.

The chain couples TRBV10-2 to TRBJ2-2; 7 nucleotides agree with TRBD2. CDR3 length: 15 residues. The junction had 12 bases not matched to a gene; V was cut back by 7 bases and J by 7 bases. Germline V gives CDR1 WSHSY, CDR2 SAAADI. The chain's CDR3 is CASIMSSGGDGELFF. Here the CDR3 DNA reads TGCGCCAGCATCATGTCTAGCGGAGGTGACGGGGAGCTGTTTTTT.

This sequence joins TRBV7-9 and TRBJ2-1, with 7 bases aligning to TRBD2. There are 18 residues in the CDR3. V shed 1 base and J 0 bases; nucleotides not matched to a gene: 9. Germline CDR1 reads SEHNR; CDR2 reads FQNEAQ (reference sequence). CDR3 region: CASSLERVGGSSYNEQFF. In DNA, the CDR3 is TGTGCCAGCAGCTTAGAGAGGGTTGGCGGGAGCTCCTACAATGAGCAGTTCTTC.

The chain recombines TRBV6-5 with TRBJ1-5, with D possibly matching TRBD1 (5 bases). V gave up 4 bases and J gave up 3 bases, with 13 bases separating them. Looked up from germline, CDR1 is MNHEY and CDR2 is SVGAGI. CDR3 size: 15 residues. The CDR3 nucleotides read TGTGCCAGCAGTTCACTTCAGGGAAACAATCAGCCCCAGCATTTT. This encodes CASSSLQGNNQPQHF.

A single count supports this clone. The chain has TRBV6-4 and TRBJ2-7; D may match TRBD1 or TRBD2 (6 bases each). The CDR3 spans 14 residues. Trimming cost V 0 bases and J 5 bases, with 11 bases left between them. CDR1 is MRHNA and CDR2 is SNTAGT in the germline V gene. This CDR3 reads CASSDSGGEDEQYF. The CDR3 DNA is TGTGCCAGCAGTGACTCCGGGGGCGAGGACGAGCAGTACTTC.

The rearrangement uses TRBV6-8 and TRBJ2-5, with TRBD1 as a possible D gene (6 bases). The better agreement between TRBJ2-7 and the DNA end casts doubt on the J call. The CDR3 is made up of 13 amino acids. CDR1 is MNHGY, CDR2 SAAAGT, per germline. CDR3 amino acids: CATLGARPYEQYF. The CDR3 coding sequence is TGTGCCACACTGGGGGCTAGGCCCTACGAGCAGTACTTC.

V gene TRBV11-3 combines with J gene TRBJ2-2; D gene uncertain. CDR1 is SGHNT, CDR2 YENEEA, per germline. V was clipped by 8 bases and J by 6 bases, with 13 bases between them. CDR3 length equals 13 residues. CDR3 loop: CASGLGWPGELFF. As DNA, the CDR3 is TGTGCCAGCGGGCTAGGTTGGCCCGGGGAGCTGTTTTTT.

This clone is a singleton in its sample. CDR3 sequence (DNA): TGTGCCAGCAGGGGACAGGGCGCCGGGGAGCTGTTTTTT. Protein sequence: CASRGQGAGELFF. This rearrangement joins TRBV28 to TRBJ2-2; 9 bases map to TRBD1. Trimming at V came to 6 bases and at J to 6 bases, leaving 2 bases not matched to a gene. CDR1 MDHEN and CDR2 SYDVKM come from the germline V gene. CDR3 length: 13 residues.